This T cell receptor beta chain stems from a study of shared clonotypes between healthy human individuals. Study-level points and caveats: The small donor group covered limited genetic and exposure diversity.

Comments on this clone: Its antigen is currently unknown.

Clones were read by immunoSEQ multiplex PCR, and TCRdb kept only the in-frame ones, dropping some. The sample gives 780,000 or so clones, approximately 72% of which show up once; more than 1.5% is in the top ten. Trimming removed 4 bases from V and 2 bases from J; junction bases left unmatched: 8. The V gene's germline CDR1 is SGHRS and CDR2 YFSETQ. The CDR3 loop spans 16 amino acids. The rearrangement uses TRBV5-1 and TRBJ2-3; 9 bases map to TRBD2. The sequence derives from a woman aged 25 to 39 in good health. Input material: memory CD4+ T cells sorted from blood. This sample's subset: CD45RA-negative fraction. Written as DNA, the CDR3 is TGCGCCAGCAGCCGCCTTAGCGGGAGTGACACAGATACGCAGTATTTT. Its translation: CASSRLSGSDTDTQYF.